Listed here are 27 T cell receptor beta chains from one sample, sequenced in a study of blood T cells in healthy people across ages. A second PCR, run for about 7 to 12 cycles, used a sample-barcoded 5' primer plus a J-beta primer mix. TCRdb reanalysed the 5' RACE reads using MiXCR and keeps one entry per CDR3 protein. The profile shows around 970,000 distinct CDR3 sequences, approximately 50% of them singletons. Sequencing used blood. The receptors were sampled from an older woman in good health.

This clonotype showed up just a few times. The chain recombines TRBV29-1 with TRBJ2-5; a possible D gene is TRBD2 (6 bases). The CDR3 runs 13 residues. V lost 0 bases and J lost 4, with 9 bases in between. Germline lookup yields CDR1 SQVTM and CDR2 ANQGSEA. CDR3 amino acids: CSVEEGRGETQYF. In DNA, the CDR3 is TGCAGCGTTGAAGAGGGGCGGGGAGAGACCCAGTACTTC.

This chain connects TRBV5-1 to TRBJ2-7; D assignment may be TRBD1 or TRBD2 (5 bases each). Germline V lookup: CDR1 SGHRS, CDR2 YFSETQ. V lost 4 bases and J 2 bases, leaving 10 bases between the germline ends. The CDR3 has 13 amino acids. CDR3 bases: TGCGCCAGCAGCGAGGGACGCACCTACGAGCAGTACTTC. Its translation is CASSEGRTYEQYF.

The chain uses TRBV7-9 and TRBJ2-5, with D possibly being TRBD2 (5 bases). The DNA end favors TRBJ2-7, so the J call may be wrong. Germline V gene lookup returns CDR1 SEHNR and CDR2 FQNEAQ (reference sequence). There are 15 residues in the CDR3. The CDR3 loop is CASSLWAGSTYEQYF. The CDR3 coding sequence is TGTGCCAGCAGCTTATGGGCGGGTTCCACCTACGAGCAGTACTTC.

The chain links TRBV28 to TRBJ1-1; D is unresolved. Germline lookup yields CDR1 MDHEN and CDR2 SYDVKM. The length of the CDR3 is 12 residues. The V gene lost 6 bases and the J gene lost 8 bases, with 13 bases spanning the gap. The CDR3 bases are TGTGCCAGCAGCCCCGGCGGGAGGGAAGCTTTCTTT. Translation: CASSPGGREAFF.

The chain employs TRBV5-5 and TRBJ2-2, with TRBD1 matching over 8 bases. V lost 1 base to trimming and J lost 3 bases; unmatched junction nucleotides: 2. The germline CDR1 and CDR2 sequences are SGHKS and YYEKEE (reference sequence). The CDR3 has 15 residues. In DNA form, the CDR3 reads TGTGCCAGCAGCTTGATCAGGGGGCACACCGGGGAGCTGTTTTTT. Encoded protein: CASSLIRGHTGELFF.

This clonotype occurred a few times. This rearrangement joins TRBV4-1 to TRBJ2-1; D ambiguous. This CDR3 region has 13 residues. Germline V gives CDR1 MGHRA, CDR2 YSYEKL. V shed 3 bases and J shed 8 bases, with 11 bases lying between them. Here the CDR3 DNA reads TGCGCCAGCAGCCAGTACACTTCGGATGAGCAGTTCTTC. Protein: CASSQYTSDEQFF.

The count of this clonotype is one. The gene calls are TRBV4-1 and TRBJ2-7; TRBD2 matches 11 bases. The V segment lost 3 bases and the J segment 5 bases; nucleotides outside the gene matches: 6. Germline-derived CDR1 and CDR2 are MGHRA and YSYEKL. The CDR3 runs 15 residues. The CDR3 loop reads CASSQLGTSGHEQYF. The CDR3 nucleotides are TGCGCCAGCAGCCAGCTCGGGACTAGCGGCCACGAGCAGTACTTC.

This chain joins TRBV5-1 and TRBJ2-1; a possible D gene is TRBD2 (6 bases). The CDR3 runs to 15 residues. CDR1 and CDR2 (germline): SGHRS, YFSETQ. V was clipped by 5 bases and J by 2 bases, with 14 bases between them. In DNA, the CDR3 is TGCGCCAGCAGTCAATCGACTAGTACCTACAATGAGCAGTTCTTC. This encodes CASSQSTSTYNEQFF.

The rearrangement uses TRBV2 and TRBJ2-2; the D is unclear. The CDR3 sequence is 16 residues long. CDR1 is SNHLY and CDR2 is FYNNEI in the germline V gene. V was clipped by 0 bases and J by 1 base, with 9 bases between them. CDR3 DNA: TGTGCCAGCAGTGAAGCGCCACAGTTGAACACCGGGGAGCTGTTTTTT. It codes for CASSEAPQLNTGELFF.

V is TRBV11-3 and J is TRBJ2-2, with D tentatively TRBD1 (5 bases). The CDR3 totals 15 residues. Germline V lookup: CDR1 SGHNT, CDR2 YENEEA. Trimming removed 4 bases from V and 1 base from J, with 10 bases in between. CDR3 amino acids: CASSSSTGNTGELFF. The DNA of the CDR3 is TGTGCCAGCAGCTCCAGTACAGGGAACACCGGGGAGCTGTTTTTT.

This chain uses TRBV12-3 or TRBV12-4 with TRBJ1-4; D is undetermined. The CDR3 contains 14 residues. V was trimmed by 6 bases and J by 0 bases, leaving 8 bases between them. The CDR3 loop reads CASRFRSTNEKLFF. CDR3 in DNA: TGTGCCAGCAGGTTCCGATCAACTAATGAAAAACTGTTTTTT.

The chain employs TRBV29-1 and TRBJ2-3; 7 positions agree with TRBD2. Germline CDR1 and CDR2: SQVTM and ANQGSEA. J was trimmed by 4 bases and V by 4 bases; bases with no gene match: 14. The CDR3 is 16 amino acids. The CDR3 nucleotides read TGCAGCGTTGGTGGGTCCCTGCGCGGGAGTTCAGATACGCAGTATTTT. This sequence encodes CSVGGSLRGSSDTQYF.

This rearrangement joins TRBV7-2 to TRBJ2-5; 7 nucleotides line up with TRBD1. This CDR3 comprises 13 residues. With V trimmed by 6 bases and J by 5 bases, 6 bases remained unmatched. The germline V gene encodes CDR1 SGHTA and CDR2 FQGNSA. The CDR3 sequence: CASSRDSGETQYF. CDR3 coding DNA: TGTGCCAGCAGTAGGGACAGCGGCGAGACCCAGTACTTC.

The chain uses TRBV7-6 and TRBJ2-2; maybe TRBD2 (6 bases). This CDR3 has 16 amino acids. The ends were cut back, 5 bases at V and 4 bases at J, with 17 bases in the middle. From germline, CDR1 is SGHVS and CDR2 FNYEAQ. As DNA, the CDR3 is TGTGCCAGCAGCCTCCAGCGGGCGCGAGGCACCGGGGAGCTGTTTTTT. This sequence encodes CASSLQRARGTGELFF. Filled out from reference TRBV7-6 and TRBJ2-2, the complete variable domain reads GAGVSQSPRYKVTKRGQDVALRCDPISGHVSLYWYRQALGQGPEFLTYFNYEAQQDKSGLPNDRFSAERPEGSISTLTIQRTEQRDSAMYRCASSLQRARGTGELFFGEGSRLTVL.

The chain links TRBV20-1 to TRBJ2-1; D possibly corresponds to TRBD2 (6 bases). The V gene lost 5 bases and the J gene lost 3 bases, with 17 bases spanning the gap. CDR1 is DFQATT and CDR2 is SNEGSKA in the germline V gene (reference sequence). The CDR3 loop spans 15 amino acids. CDR3 bases: TGCAGTGCTTGGGTCGTACTAGCTAGCTACAATGAGCAGTTCTTC. Its translation: CSAWVVLASYNEQFF.

The gene calls are TRBV25-1 and TRBJ1-5; maybe TRBD1 (6 bases). The CDR3 totals 13 residues. The germline V gene encodes CDR1 MGHDK and CDR2 SYGVNS. V was cut by 7 bases and J by 7 bases, with 14 bases left in between. CDR3 bases: TGTGCCAGCACACAGGGCGAAGGGCAGCCCCAGCATTTT. Protein: CASTQGEGQPQHF.

The chain combines TRBV20-1 with TRBJ2-1; 14 bases agree with TRBD2. Trimming took 3 bases from V and 8 from J; bases not matched to a gene: 6. This CDR3 comprises 15 residues. Germline assignment: CDR1 DFQATT and CDR2 SNEGSKA (reference sequence). The chain's CDR3 is CSARGTSGSRDEQFF. The CDR3 nucleotides read TGCAGTGCTAGGGGGACTAGCGGGAGCAGGGATGAGCAGTTCTTC.

J is TRBJ2-5 and V is TRBV9, with TRBD2 matching 9 bases. Trimming at V came to 4 bases and at J to 2 bases, leaving 9 bases not matched to a gene. The CDR3 totals 16 residues. CDR1 SGDLS and CDR2 YYNGEE come from the germline V gene. This CDR3 is CASSPYSGRGQETQYF. The CDR3 DNA reads TGTGCCAGCAGCCCTTATAGCGGGAGAGGACAAGAGACCCAGTACTTC. The variable domain in full, completed from reference TRBV9 and TRBJ2-5, reads DSGVTQTPKHLITATGQRVTLRCSPRSGDLSVYWYQQSLDQGLQFLIQYYNGEERAKGNILERFSAQQFPDLHSELNLSSLELGDSALYFCASSPYSGRGQETQYFGPGTRLLVL.

The chain carries TRBV10-2 and TRBJ2-7; the D gene is possibly TRBD1 (5 bases). V lost 2 bases and J lost 2, with 10 bases in between. Germline V gene data show CDR1 as WSHSY and CDR2 as SAAADI. The CDR3 has 14 amino acids. CDR3 nucleotides: TGCGCCAGCAGTGAGATCAGGGTGGCCTACGAGCAGTACTTC. Protein sequence: CASSEIRVAYEQYF.

The table lists this clonotype with a count of one. The chain has TRBV5-8 and TRBJ2-7; a weak D match, TRBD2 (6 bases). The CDR3 contains 14 residues. V lost 5 bases, J lost 0 bases, and 12 bases lay in between. Looked up from germline, CDR1 is SGHTS and CDR2 is YDEGEE. In DNA, the CDR3 is TGTGCCAGCAGGGCCCGGGGGATCTCCTACGAGCAGTACTTC. Protein sequence: CASRARGISYEQYF.

This clonotype has a count of ten or more. The chain carries TRBV7-8 and TRBJ2-7; TRBD2 matches 11 bases. This CDR3 is 15 amino acids long. The germline V gene encodes CDR1 SGHVS and CDR2 FQNEAQ. J was trimmed by 0 bases and V by 5 bases; bases with no gene match: 3. The CDR3 nucleotides read TGTGCCAGCAGCCCTAGCGGGAGGCACTCCTACGAGCAGTACTTC. Its translation: CASSPSGRHSYEQYF.

This clonotype has only a few counts. The rearrangement links TRBV29-1 to TRBJ2-5; TRBD2 is a possible D gene (6 bases). Deletions cut 5 bases from V and 2 bases from J, with 15 bases between. The germline V gene encodes CDR1 SQVTM and CDR2 ANQGSEA. The CDR3 is 14 amino acids. The CDR3 region is CSVTKGAGQETQYF. The DNA of the CDR3 is TGCAGCGTTACTAAGGGTGCGGGACAAGAGACCCAGTACTTC.

This chain joins TRBV7-2 and TRBJ2-2; D possibly corresponds to TRBD2 (7 bases). Per the germline V gene, CDR1 is SGHTA and CDR2 is FQGNSA. The CDR3 has 18 residues. Deletions cut 4 bases from V and 4 bases from J, with 22 bases between. The chain's CDR3 is CASSYTLGASGSTGELFF. The CDR3 coding sequence is TGTGCCAGCAGCTACACGTTGGGGGCTAGCGGTTCCACCGGGGAGCTGTTTTTT.

This clonotype was seen a few times. V usage is TRBV20-1 and J usage is TRBJ2-1; D assignment may be TRBD1 or TRBD2 (6 bases each). Trimming removed 7 bases from V and 4 bases from J, with 20 bases in between. Per the germline V gene, CDR1 is DFQATT and CDR2 is SNEGSKA (reference sequence). This CDR3 has 15 amino acids. The CDR3 sequence: CSVQPPQGGYNEQFF. For the CDR3, the DNA is TGCAGTGTTCAACCCCCACAGGGAGGTTACAATGAGCAGTTCTTC.

Of note for this clonotype: The junction departs from the called germline gene at one end, perhaps through a read error. V usage is TRBV27 and J usage is TRBJ2-5; D is perhaps TRBD1 or TRBD2 (5 bases each). Germline V gene data show CDR1 as MNHEY and CDR2 as SMNVEV (reference sequence). The CDR3 covers 15 residues. CDR3 sequence reads: CVSGHLWQYQETQYF. The CDR3 nucleotides read TGTGTCAGCGGACACCTCTGGCAGTACCAAGAGACCCAGTACTTC.

This clonotype was seen many times. This chain connects TRBV25-1 to TRBJ1-4; D is ambiguous. CDR3 length equals 13 residues. The V gene lost 4 bases and the J gene lost 5 bases, with 8 bases spanning the gap. Germline V gene sequence: CDR1 MGHDK, CDR2 SYGVNS. CDR3 loop: CASSGSSNEKLFF. In DNA, the CDR3 is TGTGCCAGCAGTGGCAGCAGCAATGAAAAACTGTTTTTT.

The V and J genes are TRBV5-1 and TRBJ2-2; D not resolved. The germline V gene has CDR1 SGHRS and CDR2 YFSETQ. Trimming took 2 bases from V and 0 from J, leaving 8 bases between them. This CDR3 spans 15 amino acids. The CDR3 bases are TGCGCCAGCAGCTTCTCAGATACGAACACCGGGGAGCTGTTTTTT. This encodes CASSFSDTNTGELFF.